This entry is about one T cell receptor beta chain. Other nucleotide sequences in the sample specify the same CDR3. The data were taken from a study of blood T cell repertoires in COVID-19. Study processing details: Nucleated cell number was recorded as an estimate derived from reference gene primer amplification. The protocol was immunoSEQ multiplex PCR, while the TCRdb copy is restricted to in-frame clones and leaves out a portion. V and J calls and clone size are as listed in that table; D and trimming were resolved from the DNA. The table has 150,000 to 200,000 clones, approximately 91% seen once. From germline, CDR1 is LGHDT and CDR2 YNNKEL (reference sequence). The CDR3 consists of 13 residues. V was clipped by 0 bases and J by 4 bases, with 6 bases between them.

The sample taken for sequencing was peripheral blood. This chain connects TRBV3-1 (or the pseudogene TRBV3-2) to TRBJ1-2, with D hard to call. This TCR was recovered from a man aged 35 to 55 with acute or convalescent COVID-19. CDR3 loop: CASSQDPLYGYTF. The CDR3 DNA sequence: TGTGCCAGCAGCCAAGATCCCCTCTATGGCTACACCTTC.